These 28 T cell receptor beta chains were sequenced from one sample in a study of T-cell reconstitution after alpha-beta-depleted transplantation in children. Unique molecular identifiers tagged the TCRbeta library. TCRdb called the PCR reads again in MiXCR, with one record for every CDR3 protein. The data show about 980,000 distinct CDR3 sequences, around 30% seen once. Sequencing used PBMCs, mostly from graft donor cells, obtained 360 days after TCRalphabeta/CD19-depleted stem cell transplant. The source is a boy in the first two years of life who had a stem cell transplant for SCID, so the T cells may come from the graft donor.

This clonotype was seen a few times. This rearrangement joins TRBV5-1 to TRBJ2-7, with 8 bases lining up with TRBD1. Per germline, CDR1 SGHRS and CDR2 YFSETQ. V gave up 4 bases and J gave up 3 bases; unmatched junction bases: 12. CDR3 length: 16 amino acids. In DNA, the CDR3 is TGCGCCAGCAGCCTAGCTCCGGGACAGGCCGACTACGAGCAGTACTTC. Amino acid sequence: CASSLAPGQADYEQYF.

The rearrangement joins TRBV20-1 to TRBJ2-7; D remains unclear. The CDR3 runs to 14 residues. V gave up 6 bases and J gave up 2 bases, with 17 bases separating them. In germline, CDR1 is DFQATT, CDR2 SNEGSKA (reference sequence). The DNA for the CDR3 is TGCAGTGCCACCAGGCCTACCCCTGCCTACGAGCAGTACTTC. As protein: CSATRPTPAYEQYF.

The chain combines TRBV5-1 with TRBJ2-3; D may be TRBD2 (6 bases). The germline gives CDR1 SGHRS, CDR2 YFSETQ. The V end lost 1 base, the J end lost 0 bases, and 9 bases lay between the germline ends. The CDR3 contains 15 residues. This CDR3 reads CASSLTSQSTDTQYF. DNA for the CDR3: TGCGCCAGCAGCTTGACTAGCCAGAGCACAGATACGCAGTATTTT. The full variable domain, completed using reference TRBV5-1 and TRBJ2-3, is KAGVTQTPRYLIKTRGQQVTLSCSPISGHRSVSWYQQTPGQGLQFLFEYFSETQRNKGNFPGRFSGRQFSNSRSEMNVSTLELGDSALYLCASSLTSQSTDTQYFGPGTRLTVL.

The V call is TRBV5-1, the J call TRBJ2-5; TRBD2 might be the D (6 bases). V dropped 3 bases and J dropped 6 bases, with 12 bases sitting between them. Per germline, CDR1 SGHRS and CDR2 YFSETQ. This CDR3 has 13 amino acids. The CDR3 DNA is TGCGCCAGCAGCTCCCGACTAGATCAGACCCAGTACTTC. Translation gives CASSSRLDQTQYF.

The chain joins TRBV7-8 to TRBJ2-5; 16 bases are shared with TRBD2. Germline CDR1 and CDR2: SGHVS and FQNEAQ. The CDR3 length is 17 residues. V lost 4 bases, J lost 2 bases, and 4 bases stayed unmatched. This CDR3 reads CASSWGLAGGSQETQYF. The CDR3 nucleotides read TGTGCCAGCAGCTGGGGACTAGCGGGGGGGTCGCAAGAGACCCAGTACTTC.

In this sample, this clonotype turned up a few times. The V call is TRBV20-1, the J call TRBJ1-6; 7 nucleotides line up with TRBD1. The V segment lost 5 bases and the J segment 9 bases; nucleotides outside the gene matches: 7. Germline V lookup: CDR1 DFQATT, CDR2 SNEGSKA (reference sequence). CDR3 length equals 13 residues. This chain's CDR3 is CSAGLGTASPLHF. The CDR3 nucleotides are TGCAGTGCTGGCCTGGGGACAGCTTCACCCCTCCACTTT.

This clonotype has only a few counts. This chain connects TRBV6-1 to TRBJ1-1; the match to TRBD1 covers 12 bases. The germline V gene has CDR1 MNHNS and CDR2 SASEGT. Germline trimming cut 6 bases from V and 11 bases from J; bases unmatched to any gene: 19. The CDR3 has 17 amino acids. The CDR3 loop reads CASSRKYHRDRGLYAFF. The DNA for the CDR3 is TGTGCCAGCAGCCGAAAGTATCACCGGGACAGGGGGCTCTATGCTTTCTTT.

CDR3 DNA: TGTGCCAGCGGGCCTAGCGGGGGACAAGAGACCCAGTACTTC. This translates into CASGPSGGQETQYF. The J gene is TRBJ2-5, the V gene TRBV2, with TRBD2 matching 10 bases. The germline CDR1 and CDR2 sequences are SNHLY and FYNNEI. The CDR3 has 14 residues. The trim removed 8 bases at V and 2 bases at J, leaving 5 bases unmatched.

The chain has TRBV3-1 and TRBJ2-7; no definite D call. The CDR3 has 15 amino acids. Trimming left V 4 bases short and J 2 bases short, with 15 bases between. Germline CDR1 LGHDT, CDR2 YNNKEL (reference sequence). The CDR3 protein is CASSPTATLTYEQYF. The CDR3 bases are TGTGCCAGCAGCCCAACTGCGACACTAACCTACGAGCAGTACTTC.

The CDR3, as DNA: TGTGCCAGCAGTTTATTCGGTCGGGCTAGCGGAACCTACGAGCAGTACTTC. Protein sequence: CASSLFGRASGTYEQYF. The chain recombines TRBV27 with TRBJ2-7; 7 bases fit TRBD2. V trimming: 1 base; J trimming: 2 bases; junction bases outside the gene matches: 11. Germline V gene lookup returns CDR1 MNHEY and CDR2 SMNVEV (reference sequence). This CDR3 comprises 17 residues.

This clonotype was seen only a few times. This chain joins TRBV28 and TRBJ2-7, with D perhaps given as TRBD1 or TRBD2 (7 bases each). The CDR3 has 14 amino acids. Germline-derived CDR1 and CDR2 are MDHEN and SYDVKM. The V gene lost 4 bases and the J gene lost 2 bases, with 12 bases spanning the gap. The CDR3 DNA follows: TGTGCCAGCAGTTCCCCAGGGGGGGCCTACGAGCAGTACTTC. This translates into CASSSPGGAYEQYF.

The chain employs TRBV15 and TRBJ1-1, with 8 bases matching TRBD1. With 3 bases clipped from V and 2 bases from J, the junction kept 11 bases outside the gene matches. There are 17 residues in the CDR3. The germline V gene has CDR1 LNHNV and CDR2 YYDKDF (reference sequence). The CDR3 coding sequence is TGTGCCACCAGCAGTCCAATGCAGGGGGCGCGAAACACTGAAGCTTTCTTT. It yields the protein CATSSPMQGARNTEAFF.

This chain joins TRBV6-5 and TRBJ1-5; D is undetermined. Trimming left V 6 bases short and J 8 bases short, with 14 bases between. Germline CDR1 reads MNHEY; CDR2 reads SVGAGI. The CDR3 totals 13 residues. The CDR3 nucleotides are TGTGCCAGCAGCCGACATGTCACCGAGCCCCAGCATTTT. As protein: CASSRHVTEPQHF.

In DNA form, the CDR3 reads TGTGCCAGCTCACCGGACAGGGTTGGGAACACTGAAGCTTTCTTT. Translation gives CASSPDRVGNTEAFF. The V gene is TRBV18, the J gene TRBJ1-1, with 8 positions matching TRBD1. Trimming removed 3 bases from V and 1 base from J; junction bases left unmatched: 4. CDR1 is KGHSH and CDR2 is LQKENI in the germline V gene. CDR3 length: 15 residues.

This rearrangement joins TRBV6-5 to TRBJ1-2, with 7 nucleotides matching TRBD1. CDR1 and CDR2 from the germline V gene are MNHEY and SVGAGI. This CDR3 is built from 14 residues. Trimming at V came to 2 bases and at J to 3 bases, leaving 3 bases not matched to a gene. The CDR3 reads CASSYTGTDYGYTF. For the CDR3, the DNA is TGTGCCAGCAGTTACACGGGGACAGACTATGGCTACACCTTC.

This clonotype has more than one count but fewer than ten. The J gene is TRBJ2-1, the V gene TRBV29-1; 11 bases match TRBD2. J was trimmed by 4 bases and V by 7 bases; bases with no gene match: 6. CDR3 size: 14 residues. CDR1 is SQVTM, CDR2 ANQGSEA, per germline. The CDR3 coding sequence is TGCAGCGCTCAGACTAGCGGGGCTTACAATGAGCAGTTCTTC. Residues: CSAQTSGAYNEQFF.

This clonotype was seen just once. This chain joins TRBV12-3 or TRBV12-4 and TRBJ2-5, with 7 bases aligning to TRBD2. Losses at the gene ends were 6 bases for V and 1 base for J; bases not matched to a gene: 8. CDR3 length: 15 residues. This CDR3 reads CASRTRGGGQETQYF. The CDR3 coding sequence is TGTGCCAGCAGAACACGTGGCGGGGGCCAAGAGACCCAGTACTTC.

The rearrangement joins TRBV5-1 to TRBJ2-1, with 9 bases fitting TRBD2. V lost 2 bases to trimming and J lost 10 bases; unmatched junction nucleotides: 4. The CDR3 has 13 amino acids. Germline V gives CDR1 SGHRS, CDR2 YFSETQ. CDR3 DNA: TGCGCCAGCAGCTTCAGCGGGGGGCCGGAGCAGTTCTTC. Translation gives CASSFSGGPEQFF.

This clonotype came up once. The rearrangement links TRBV7-8 to TRBJ1-1, with 8 bases aligning to TRBD1. The CDR3 is 13 amino acids. Germline-derived CDR1 and CDR2 are SGHVS and FQNEAQ. With V trimmed by 1 base and J by 9 bases, 4 bases remained unmatched. The CDR3 DNA reads TGTGCCAGCAGCTTAGGCGGACAGGGTAAAGCTTTCTTT. It is translated as CASSLGGQGKAFF.

This clonotype was seen more than once but under ten times. CDR3 sequence: CASSRKGGLTSYEQYF. The CDR3 nucleotides read TGTGCCAGCAGCCGAAAGGGGGGCCTGACCTCCTACGAGCAGTACTTC. The chain carries TRBV12-3 or TRBV12-4 and TRBJ2-7; D is perhaps TRBD1 or TRBD2 (6 bases each). CDR3 length: 16 residues. V was clipped by 6 bases and J by 0 bases, with 18 bases between them.

The gene calls are TRBV12-3 or TRBV12-4 and TRBJ2-1; TRBD2 aligns across 8 bases. The V segment lost 5 bases and the J segment 13 bases; nucleotides outside the gene matches: 16. The CDR3 covers 15 residues. The CDR3 coding sequence is TGTGCCAGCAGTGAGGGCGGGGGGCACCACAGTGGACAGTTCTTC. Amino acid sequence: CASSEGGGHHSGQFF.

The CDR3 nucleotides read TGTGCCAGCAGTTCGGGACAGGGGCGGGTCGCCTACGAGCAGTACTTC. This sequence encodes CASSSGQGRVAYEQYF. This chain joins TRBV12-3 or TRBV12-4 and TRBJ2-7; 10 bases match TRBD1. The CDR3 covers 16 residues. The V segment lost 4 bases and the J segment 2 bases; nucleotides outside the gene matches: 8.

V gene TRBV4-3 combines with J gene TRBJ1-3, with D perhaps matching TRBD1 (6 bases). The ends were cut back, 1 base at V and 0 bases at J, with 10 bases in the middle. The CDR3 consists of 16 residues. Germline CDR1 reads LGHNA; CDR2 reads YSLEER. In nucleotides, the CDR3 is TGCGCCAGCAGCCAAGGAGGGGGTTTCTCTGGAAACACCATATATTTT. This codes for CASSQGGGFSGNTIYF.

The chain joins TRBV6-2 or TRBV6-3 to TRBJ2-3; D assignment may be TRBD1 or TRBD2 (6 bases each). V was cut by 7 bases and J by 5 bases, with 10 bases left in between. This CDR3 is built from 12 residues. Germline CDR1 MNHEY, CDR2 SVGEGT. CDR3 nucleotide sequence: TGTGCCAGCATCGGGGGCATAGATACGCAGTATTTT. It is translated as CASIGGIDTQYF.

This clonotype was picked up a small number of times. V is TRBV4-2 and J is TRBJ1-3; D remains ambiguous. The length of the CDR3 is 16 residues. The germline V gene has CDR1 LGHNA and CDR2 YNFKEQ. V lost 0 bases to trimming and J lost 3 bases, with 12 bases between them. CDR3 in DNA: TGTGCCAGCAGCCAAGATCGTGGCAGTATTGGAAACACCATATATTTT. Residues: CASSQDRGSIGNTIYF.

CDR3 nucleotides: TGTGCCAGCAGCCAAGTTAAGCACAGGAACACCGGGGAGCTGTTTTTT. It yields the protein CASSQVKHRNTGELFF. The V call is TRBV3-1, the J call TRBJ2-2, with D unresolved. Trimming stripped 1 base from V and 1 base from J, with 10 bases between. Germline V CDR1 and CDR2: LGHDT, YNNKEL (reference sequence). The CDR3 runs to 16 residues. Full variable domain (missing parts from reference TRBV3-1 and TRBJ2-2): DTAVSQTPKYLVTQMGNDKSIKCEQNLGHDTMYWYKQDSKKFLKIMFSYNNKELIINETVPNRFSPKSPDKAHLNLHINSLELGDSAVYFCASSQVKHRNTGELFFGEGSRLTVL.

This clonotype occurred a few times. This chain links TRBV5-8 with TRBJ2-5; unclear D gene. Germline V gene data show CDR1 as SGHTS and CDR2 as YDEGEE. V was cut by 4 bases and J by 5 bases, with 15 bases left in between. The CDR3 runs to 14 residues. Written as DNA, the CDR3 is TGTGCCAGCAGCCAACGACCCCTCGGGGAGACCCAGTACTTC. Translated, it gives CASSQRPLGETQYF.

The chain combines TRBV7-8 with TRBJ2-1; the match to TRBD1 covers 7 bases. Germline V gene sequence: CDR1 SGHVS, CDR2 FQNEAQ. This CDR3 is 18 amino acids long. J gave up 1 base and V 3 bases, and 12 bases lay outside the gene matches. CDR3 in amino acids: CASSFTRDSIRSYNEQFF. CDR3 nucleotide sequence: TGTGCCAGCAGCTTCACTCGGGACAGCATTAGGTCCTACAATGAGCAGTTCTTC.